What follows are 28 T cell receptor beta chains derived from one specimen sequenced in a study of early T cells in non-severe SARS-CoV-2 infection. TCRdb used MiXCR to reprocess the 5' RACE reads, holding one entry per CDR3 protein. The table shows about 80,000 distinct CDR3 sequences, with about 12% occurring only once. The material sequenced was whole blood. Every receptor here comes from an adult who was a healthcare worker with PCR-confirmed SARS-CoV-2 infection or an uninfected control (not recorded which).

This clonotype was counted between two and nine times. This chain connects TRBV20-1 to TRBJ1-1; D unclear. From germline, CDR1 is DFQATT and CDR2 SNEGSKA (reference sequence). The CDR3 runs to 11 residues. V shed 4 bases and J shed 0 bases, with 3 bases lying between them. This CDR3 reads CSAILNTEAFF. The CDR3, as DNA: TGCAGTGCTATTCTGAACACTGAAGCTTTCTTT.

This clonotype was counted between two and nine times. J is TRBJ2-4 and V is TRBV2; D not resolved. The CDR3 consists of 13 residues. The V and J ends lost 3 bases and 9 bases respectively, with 12 bases between them. Germline loops: CDR1 SNHLY, CDR2 FYNNEI. Here the CDR3 reads CASSDSSWGIQYF. The CDR3 DNA reads as TGTGCCAGCAGTGACTCCTCCTGGGGCATTCAGTACTTC.

V is TRBV7-9 and J is TRBJ1-1, with D unresolved. Deletions cut 3 bases from V and 5 bases from J, with 1 base between. CDR1 and CDR2 from the germline V gene are SEHNR and FQNEAQ (reference sequence). This CDR3 spans 10 amino acids. In nucleotides, the CDR3 is TGTGCCAGCAGCTTGACTGAAGCTTTCTTT. This encodes CASSLTEAFF.

As regards this clonotype: One base away lies a much larger clone, so this may be a sequencing read error. The genes are TRBV7-9 and TRBJ1-2; 9 bases are a match to TRBD1. Germline values: CDR1 SEHNR, CDR2 FQNEAQ (reference sequence). This CDR3 has 15 residues. Here the CDR3 reads CASSPRTGVNSGYTF. In DNA form, the CDR3 reads TGTGCCAGCAGCCCACGGACAGGGGTAAACTCTGGCTACACCTTC.

This chain links TRBV20-1 with TRBJ1-2; 7 bases line up with TRBD1. In germline, CDR1 is DFQATT, CDR2 SNEGSKA (reference sequence). The CDR3 loop spans 12 amino acids. V lost 6 bases, J lost 5 bases, and 6 bases stayed unmatched. CDR3 sequence reads: CSAGQELYGYTF. The CDR3 region has the DNA TGCAGTGCCGGACAGGAACTGTATGGCTACACCTTC.

The gene calls are TRBV7-2 and TRBJ1-1, with unresolved D. The CDR3 is made up of 15 amino acids. Germline CDR1 and CDR2: SGHTA and FQGNSA. The ends were cut back, 4 bases at V and 2 bases at J, with 14 bases in the middle. The CDR3 DNA sequence: TGTGCCAGCAGCTATACAGTCCGCACTAACACTGAAGCTTTCTTT. Translated, it gives CASSYTVRTNTEAFF.

This clonotype was seen at least ten times. The chain couples TRBV29-1 to TRBJ2-7; 8 positions match TRBD2. The length of the CDR3 is 11 residues. The V gene end was trimmed by 7 bases and the J gene end by 4 bases; junction bases not matched to a gene: 3. Germline values: CDR1 SQVTM, CDR2 ANQGSEA. CDR3 loop: CSAGTSYEQYF. DNA for the CDR3: TGCAGCGCCGGGACTAGTTACGAGCAGTACTTC.

This chain joins TRBV20-1 and TRBJ1-4, with a weak D call TRBD1 (5 bases). Germline CDR1 and CDR2: DFQATT and SNEGSKA (reference sequence). The CDR3 has 13 amino acids. V lost 4 bases and J 7 bases, leaving 13 bases between the germline ends. The CDR3 DNA reads as TGCAGTGCTAAGGGGACTCCCGGTGAAAAACTGTTTTTT. This gives the protein CSAKGTPGEKLFF.

This sequence joins TRBV3-1 and TRBJ1-5; 10 nucleotides line up with TRBD1. This CDR3 contains 14 residues. J gave up 7 bases and V 3 bases, and 3 bases lay outside the gene matches. Germline-derived CDR1 and CDR2 are LGHDT and YNNKEL (reference sequence). The CDR3 reads CASSQTGGGQPQHF. The CDR3 coding sequence is TGTGCCAGCAGCCAGACAGGGGGCGGGCAGCCCCAGCATTTT.

This clonotype was observed a handful of times. V gene TRBV6-5 combines with J gene TRBJ1-5, with TRBD1 as a possible D gene (6 bases). The CDR3 is made up of 15 amino acids. V dropped 0 bases and J dropped 7 bases, with 13 bases sitting between them. Germline V gives CDR1 MNHEY, CDR2 SVGAGI. CDR3 protein: CASSYSNAGDQPQHF. Here the CDR3 DNA reads TGTGCCAGCAGTTACTCGAACGCAGGGGACCAGCCCCAGCATTTT.

This clonotype has only a few counts. The gene calls are TRBV5-4 and TRBJ2-3, with 10 bases matching TRBD1. The CDR3 is made up of 15 amino acids. The J segment lost 5 bases and the V segment lost 1 base, leaving 4 bases of the junction unmatched. Germline V lookup: CDR1 SGHNT, CDR2 YYREEE (reference sequence). CDR3 loop: CASSLYGTGEDTQYF. CDR3 DNA: TGTGCCAGCAGCTTGTATGGGACAGGGGAAGATACGCAGTATTTT.

This clonotype was seen a few times. V gene TRBV6-2 or TRBV6-3 combines with J gene TRBJ1-6; D is undetermined. Germline values: CDR1 MNHEY, CDR2 SVGEGT. The CDR3 runs to 14 residues. V shed 7 bases and J shed 7 bases, with 14 bases lying between them. The CDR3 protein is CASTTGSGNSPLHF. The DNA for the CDR3 is TGTGCCAGCACCACGGGGTCGGGGAATTCACCCCTCCACTTT.

This clonotype was counted between two and nine times. The chain combines TRBV11-2 with TRBJ1-1; D call uncertain. The CDR3 totals 14 residues. V lost 3 bases, J lost 4 bases, and 12 bases lay in between. From germline, CDR1 is SGHAT and CDR2 FQNNGV. CDR3 coding DNA: TGTGCCAGCAGCTTTTTAGAGGCTGGCACTGAAGCTTTCTTT. It encodes CASSFLEAGTEAFF.

The table lists this clonotype with a few counts. The CDR3: CASSFSKVLNEQFF. The CDR3, as DNA: TGTGCCAGCAGTTTCAGCAAAGTCCTAAATGAGCAGTTCTTC. The chain is built from TRBV12-3 or TRBV12-4 and TRBJ2-1; D not certain. With 3 bases removed from V and 7 bases from J, the gap between germline ends came to 13 bases. The CDR3 extends over 14 amino acids.

The rearrangement links TRBV15 to TRBJ2-5; 7 nucleotides line up with TRBD1. Trimming removed 2 bases from V and 3 bases from J; junction bases left unmatched: 6. Germline assignment: CDR1 LNHNV and CDR2 YYDKDF (reference sequence). The CDR3 length is 15 residues. CDR3 sequence: CATSRPDRAEETQYF. CDR3 nucleotides: TGTGCCACCAGCAGACCCGACAGGGCTGAAGAGACCCAGTACTTC.

This clonotype was seen many times. This chain links TRBV18 with TRBJ1-1; TRBD1 aligns across 7 bases. Losses at the gene ends were 4 bases for V and 1 base for J; bases not matched to a gene: 6. This CDR3 comprises 15 residues. CDR1 KGHSH and CDR2 LQKENI come from the germline V gene. The CDR3 region is CASSRSGTENTEAFF. The CDR3 DNA reads as TGTGCCAGCTCACGTTCCGGGACAGAGAACACTGAAGCTTTCTTT.

In its sample, this clonotype is medium-sized. The V and J genes are TRBV7-9 and TRBJ2-1; 12 positions agree with TRBD2. Germline assignment: CDR1 SEHNR and CDR2 FQNEAQ (reference sequence). The CDR3 contains 17 residues. V was pared by 5 bases and J by 4 bases, with 9 bases of the junction left unmatched. Written as DNA, the CDR3 is TGTGCCAGCAGCCCACAGAGGCTAGCGGGAGGGTACAATGAGCAGTTCTTC. Translating it yields CASSPQRLAGGYNEQFF.

The chain links TRBV7-2 to TRBJ2-3; D is unclear. The V end lost 7 bases, the J end lost 1 base, and 9 bases lay between the germline ends. CDR3 length: 13 amino acids. Germline V lookup: CDR1 SGHTA, CDR2 FQGNSA. The CDR3 region has the DNA TGTGCCAGCAATTCACTCGGCACAGATACGCAGTATTTT. Amino acids: CASNSLGTDTQYF. Supplemented by reference TRBV7-2 and TRBJ2-3, the full variable domain reads GAGVSQSPSNKVTEKGKDVELRCDPISGHTALYWYRQSLGQGLEFLIYFQGNSAPDKSGLPSDRFSAERTGGSVSTLTIQRTQQEDSAVYLCASNSLGTDTQYFGPGTRLTVL.

The chain recombines TRBV30 with TRBJ2-7; 8 nucleotides line up with TRBD2. Germline values: CDR1 GTSNPN, CDR2 SVGIG (reference sequence). The length of the CDR3 is 14 residues. Unmatched junction bases numbered 7, after V lost 3 bases and J lost 3 bases. DNA for the CDR3: TGTGCCTGGAGCCCCGGGGCGGGGGGCTACGAGCAGTACTTC. Its translation: CAWSPGAGGYEQYF. The full variable domain, in which reference TRBV30 and TRBJ2-7 provide the parts outside the CDR3, is SQTIHQWPATLVQPVGSPLSLECTVEGTSNPNLYWYRQAAGRGLQLLFYSVGIGQISSEVPQNLSASRPQDRQFILSSKKLLLSDSGFYLCAWSPGAGGYEQYFGPGTRLTVT.

This clonotype was seen more than once but under ten times. The rearrangement links TRBV9 to TRBJ1-6; D remains unclear. The CDR3 loop spans 16 amino acids. Per germline, CDR1 SGDLS and CDR2 YYNGEE. V lost 0 bases to trimming and J lost 6 bases, with 13 bases between them. CDR3 bases: TGTGCCAGCAGCGTAGATATGGCAGAGGGTAATTCACCCCTCCACTTT. Its protein is CASSVDMAEGNSPLHF.

The V and J genes are TRBV12-3 or TRBV12-4 and TRBJ2-5; 10 nucleotides match TRBD1. V shed 6 bases, J shed 3 bases, and the junction held 4 bases outside the gene matches. The CDR3 is 14 amino acids. DNA of the CDR3: TGTGCCAGCAGGCCCGGGACAGGGGAAGAGACCCAGTACTTC. Translated: CASRPGTGEETQYF.

This clonotype turned up a few times. The chain has TRBV28 and TRBJ2-2; D call uncertain. Germline loops: CDR1 MDHEN, CDR2 SYDVKM. The CDR3 sequence is 16 residues long. V lost 3 bases and J 0 bases, leaving 11 bases between the germline ends. The CDR3 sequence: CASSFGYSANTGELFF. The CDR3 nucleotides read TGTGCCAGCAGTTTTGGGTACAGCGCGAACACCGGGGAGCTGTTTTTT.

There are a few counts of this clonotype. The V call is TRBV11-2, the J call TRBJ2-7, with TRBD1 as a possible D gene (5 bases). The V end was cut by 3 bases, the J end by 4 bases, with 10 bases between. CDR3 length equals 13 residues. The germline gives CDR1 SGHAT, CDR2 FQNNGV. CDR3 protein: CASSFGQGYEQYF. Written as DNA, the CDR3 is TGTGCCAGCAGCTTCGGTCAGGGATACGAGCAGTACTTC. The complete variable domain, with remaining parts taken from reference TRBV11-2 and TRBJ2-7, reads EAGVAQSPRYKIIEKRQSVAFWCNPISGHATLYWYQQILGQGPKLLIQFQNNGVVDDSQLPKDRFSAERLKGVDSTLKIQPAKLEDSAVYLCASSFGQGYEQYFGPGTRLTVT.

This clonotype was picked up many times. The chain recombines TRBV5-4 with TRBJ2-7, with TRBD2 identical over 12 bases. The germline V gene has CDR1 SGHNT and CDR2 YYREEE (reference sequence). CDR3 length equals 16 residues. Unmatched junction bases numbered 3, after V lost 0 bases and J lost 2 bases. The CDR3 protein is CASSLGLAGAAYEQYF. In nucleotides, the CDR3 is TGTGCCAGCAGCTTGGGACTAGCGGGAGCTGCCTACGAGCAGTACTTC.

The chain has TRBV29-1 and TRBJ2-3; TRBD2 might be the D (5 bases). The germline V and J ends were trimmed by 7 bases and 6 bases, with 14 bases remaining between them. The CDR3 contains 12 residues. Germline-derived CDR1 and CDR2 are SQVTM and ANQGSEA. The CDR3: CSALSPGDTQYF. The CDR3 DNA is TGCAGCGCCCTCTCGCCGGGGGATACGCAGTATTTT.

The sample holds a few counts of this clonotype. CDR3 loop: CASSSPRANTEAFF. For the CDR3, the DNA is TGTGCCAGCAGCTCACCTAGGGCGAACACTGAAGCTTTCTTT. The chain carries TRBV28 and TRBJ1-1; D is ambiguous. The V gene's germline CDR1 is MDHEN and CDR2 SYDVKM. The V end lost 6 bases, the J end lost 1 base, and 12 bases lay between the germline ends. The CDR3 contains 14 residues. The whole variable domain, filled in from reference TRBV28 and TRBJ1-1, reads DVKVTQSSRYLVKRTGEKVFLECVQDMDHENMFWYRQDPGLGLRLIYFSYDVKMKEKGDIPEGYSVSREKKERFSLILESASTNQTSMYLCASSSPRANTEAFFGQGTRLTVV.

In this sample, this clonotype turned up many times. This rearrangement joins TRBV10-3 to TRBJ1-2; 9 nucleotides align to TRBD1. CDR1 is ENHRY, CDR2 SYGVKD, per germline. This CDR3 is 14 amino acids long. V gave up 8 bases and J gave up 10 bases; unmatched junction bases: 14. The CDR3 coding sequence is TGTGCCATCGGACCGGGACAGGGTCCCCTGCACTACACCTTC. Translating gives CAIGPGQGPLHYTF.

For this clonotype: Given a much more abundant clone one base away, this may be a read error. CDR3 nucleotide sequence: TGTACCAGCAGCTTCGGATCCTACGAGCAGTACTTC. This translates into CTSSFGSYEQYF. The rearrangement joins TRBV11-2 to TRBJ2-7; no clear D gene. Germline values: CDR1 SGHAT, CDR2 FQNNGV. This CDR3 region has 12 residues.